This T cell receptor (beta chain) was sequenced for a study of CD8 T cells in ankylosing spondylitis. TCRdb reanalysed the 5' RACE reads using MiXCR and keeps one entry per CDR3 protein. The data contain 150,000 or so distinct CDR3 sequences, approximately 20% of them singletons. Between the trimmed V and J ends, which lost 4 bases and 12 bases, there was a span of 14 bases. Germline V gene data show CDR1 as SGHRS and CDR2 as YFSETQ. CDR3 length: 12 residues. The V call is TRBV5-1, the J call TRBJ2-1; perhaps TRBD1 as D (6 bases). The sequencing input was blood, either unsorted or a sorted T cell fraction (not recorded which). This TCR came from a male donor with ankylosing spondylitis or in good health (not recorded which). The CDR3 coding sequence is TGCGCCAGCAGCGCACCCGGGACATTGCAGTTCTTC. It is translated as CASSAPGTLQFF.